One sample yielded the 17 T cell receptor beta chains listed below, sequenced in a study of long-term antiretroviral therapy in people with HIV. Version v3.0 of the immunoSEQ assay was performed at survey level. Clones were read by immunoSEQ multiplex PCR, and TCRdb kept only the in-frame ones, dropping some. The repertoire holds about 25,000 clones, with about four fifths as singletons. Sequences were derived from unsorted PBMCs, sampled 0.7 years before starting antiretroviral therapy. The receptors were sampled from a man aged 30 to 45 with HIV.

V and J are TRBV28 and TRBJ1-6; unclear D gene. Looked up from germline, CDR1 is MDHEN and CDR2 is SYDVKM. CDR3 length: 16 residues. Trimming removed 3 bases at V and 2 bases at J, with 11 bases between. CDR3 in amino acids: CASSLTGRTYNSPLHF. The CDR3 DNA reads as TGTGCCAGCAGTTTGACGGGTCGGACCTATAATTCACCCCTCCACTTT.

The chain is built from TRBV28 and TRBJ1-4; tentatively, D is TRBD1 (5 bases). The V end was cut by 6 bases, the J end by 7 bases, with 18 bases between. CDR1 is MDHEN and CDR2 is SYDVKM in the germline V gene. The CDR3 loop spans 15 amino acids. The CDR3 sequence is CASRPLRDVVEKLFF. In DNA form, the CDR3 reads TGTGCCAGCAGGCCACTCAGGGATGTTGTTGAAAAACTGTTTTTT.

J is TRBJ2-7 and V is TRBV6-6, with D perhaps matching TRBD2 (6 bases). There are 13 residues in the CDR3. The V end lost 10 bases, the J end lost 5 bases, and 18 bases lay between the germline ends. CDR1 MNHNY and CDR2 SVGAGI come from the germline V gene (reference sequence). The CDR3 DNA reads as TGTGCCACCGCAACGGAGGGAGGTAACGAGCAGTACTTC. This sequence encodes CATATEGGNEQYF.

This clone was picked up a small number of times. The chain couples TRBV2 to TRBJ2-2; D unclear. Trimming stripped 7 bases from V and 8 bases from J, with 14 bases between. There are 13 residues in the CDR3. Germline V gene data show CDR1 as SNHLY and CDR2 as FYNNEI. CDR3 DNA: TGTGCCAGCAAGGAAGTTAGGGCTGGGGAGCTGTTTTTT. This gives the protein CASKEVRAGELFF. Full variable domain (outside the CDR3, taken from reference TRBV2 and TRBJ2-2): EPEVTQTPSHQVTQMGQEVILRCVPISNHLYFYWYRQILGQKVEFLVSFYNNEISEKSEIFDDQFSVERPDGSNFTLKIRSTKLEDSAMYFCASKEVRAGELFFGEGSRLTVL.

This clone was detected a few times. The chain couples TRBV5-4 to TRBJ1-5; no definite D call. Germline loops: CDR1 SGHNT, CDR2 YYREEE (reference sequence). V was shortened by 4 bases and J by 5 bases, with 10 bases between the two germline ends. There are 13 residues in the CDR3. The CDR3 DNA is TGTGCCAGCAGCCTCGACGGGGATCAGCCCCAGCATTTT. As protein: CASSLDGDQPQHF.

The chain employs TRBV30 and TRBJ1-6; 8 positions agree with TRBD1. J gave up 0 bases and V 4 bases, and 8 bases lay outside the gene matches. There are 17 residues in the CDR3. In germline, CDR1 is GTSNPN, CDR2 SVGIG (reference sequence). CDR3 amino acids: CAWTSGQGLSYNSPLHF. DNA of the CDR3: TGTGCCTGGACCTCCGGACAGGGCCTCTCCTATAATTCACCCCTCCACTTT.

This chain connects TRBV2 to TRBJ2-5; D possibly corresponds to TRBD1 (5 bases). Trimming pared 6 bases from V and 1 base from J, leaving 12 bases between. The CDR3 runs 14 residues. From germline, CDR1 is SNHLY and CDR2 FYNNEI. The CDR3 loop is CASRIDSTQETQYF. The CDR3 DNA sequence: TGTGCCAGCAGAATAGACAGTACCCAAGAGACCCAGTACTTC.

The gene calls are TRBV12-5 and TRBJ2-2; TRBD1 matches at 8 bases. J lost 3 bases, V lost 0 bases, and 15 bases had no gene match. CDR3 size: 20 residues. In germline, CDR1 is LGHNT, CDR2 FRNRAP. For the CDR3, the DNA is TGTGCTAGTGGTTTGGTACAGGGGACAGGAACTGGATCTCACACCGGGGAGCTGTTTTTT. As protein: CASGLVQGTGTGSHTGELFF.

The chain carries TRBV28 and TRBJ2-2, with D possibly matching TRBD1 (6 bases). This CDR3 has 15 amino acids. Germline V gene sequence: CDR1 MDHEN, CDR2 SYDVKM. Trimming stripped 7 bases from V and 1 base from J, with 13 bases between. The CDR3: CASTYRVENTGELFF. In DNA, the CDR3 is TGTGCCAGCACCTACAGGGTCGAGAACACCGGGGAGCTGTTTTTT.

CDR3 in DNA: TGTGCCAGCAGCTCCTCAGGGATGGGTCAGCCCCAGCATTTT. It translates to CASSSSGMGQPQHF. This chain uses TRBV7-9 with TRBJ1-5; D might be TRBD1 (5 bases). V was clipped by 4 bases and J by 6 bases, with 13 bases between them. CDR1 and CDR2 from the germline V gene are SEHNR and FQNEAQ (reference sequence). This CDR3 comprises 14 residues.

V and J are TRBV6-5 and TRBJ2-7; TRBD2 matches 13 bases. Germline CDR1 reads MNHEY; CDR2 reads SVGAGI. The length of the CDR3 is 15 residues. The trim removed 5 bases at V and 3 bases at J, leaving 4 bases unmatched. CDR3 sequence: CASSPGLAGSYEQYF. The CDR3, as DNA: TGTGCCAGCAGTCCGGGACTAGCGGGGAGCTACGAGCAGTACTTC.

The chain employs TRBV6-5 and TRBJ2-7; TRBD1 or TRBD2 may be the D gene (5 bases each). V lost 0 bases, J lost 7 bases, and 13 bases lay in between. CDR3 length: 14 amino acids. The V gene's germline CDR1 is MNHEY and CDR2 SVGAGI. The CDR3 DNA sequence: TGTGCCAGCAGTTACTCTTCTGGGACGACGGAGCAGTACTTC. Protein sequence: CASSYSSGTTEQYF.

V gene TRBV4-3 combines with J gene TRBJ1-4; D perhaps matches TRBD1 (5 bases). Trimming removed 6 bases at V and 8 bases at J, with 22 bases between. The CDR3 loop spans 16 amino acids. The germline V gene has CDR1 LGHNA and CDR2 YSLEER. The DNA of the CDR3 is TGCGCCAGCAGGCAGGATTCAGGGTCACCAGGCGAAAAACTGTTTTTT. Its translation: CASRQDSGSPGEKLFF.

V usage is TRBV11-2 and J usage is TRBJ2-7, with D hard to call. This CDR3 has 14 residues. Trimming shortened V by 2 bases and J by 1 base, and 9 bases separated the two germline ends. Germline V lookup: CDR1 SGHAT, CDR2 FQNNGV. In DNA, the CDR3 is TGTGCCAGCAGCTTAAGGGCCAATTCCTACGAGCAGTACTTC. Translating it yields CASSLRANSYEQYF.

The chain uses TRBV5-4 and TRBJ2-6; tentatively, D is TRBD2 (5 bases). V was cut by 0 bases and J by 4 bases, with 17 bases left in between. The CDR3 has 18 amino acids. Germline values: CDR1 SGHNT, CDR2 YYREEE (reference sequence). CDR3 bases: TGTGCCAGCAGCTTGGCATCACGGCGCGGGCCCGGGGCCAACGTCCTGACTTTC. This translates into CASSLASRRGPGANVLTF.

This clone was counted only a few times. The J gene is TRBJ2-2, the V gene TRBV19, with D unresolved. Germline V gene sequence: CDR1 LNHDA, CDR2 SQIVND (reference sequence). V lost 2 bases and J 1 base, leaving 5 bases between the germline ends. CDR3 length equals 14 residues. As DNA, the CDR3 is TGTGCCAGTAGTATAATTGGGAACACCGGGGAGCTGTTTTTT. Its translation: CASSIIGNTGELFF.

This clone was counted only a few times. This chain joins TRBV28 and TRBJ1-2, with D unresolved. With 1 base removed from V and 2 bases from J, the gap between germline ends came to 11 bases. Per germline, CDR1 MDHEN and CDR2 SYDVKM. This CDR3 spans 15 amino acids. The CDR3, as DNA: TGTGCCAGCAGTTTATATGGGGTTTCAAACTATGGCTACACCTTC. It specifies CASSLYGVSNYGYTF.